These 14 T cell receptor beta chains share one sample of origin, sequenced in a study of cytomegalovirus exposure and HLA in healthy donors. Assay: immunoSEQ multiplex PCR; the TCRdb copy retains only in-frame clones and omits some. The sample lists 65,000 or so clones, about 94% occurring once. Sequenced input: PBMCs. These receptors were obtained from a young man in good health and CMV-seropositive.

The V and J genes are TRBV28 and TRBJ2-1; D uncertain. The V and J ends lost 4 bases and 2 bases respectively, with 24 bases between them. Germline-derived CDR1 and CDR2 are MDHEN and SYDVKM. This CDR3 spans 19 amino acids. CDR3 protein: CASSYTPIFQITPYNEQFF. The CDR3 DNA sequence: TGTGCCAGCAGTTACACCCCCATCTTTCAGATAACCCCCTACAATGAGCAGTTCTTC.

The genes are TRBV2 and TRBJ1-3; no clear D gene. Germline V gene sequence: CDR1 SNHLY, CDR2 FYNNEI. V shed 0 bases and J shed 2 bases, with 11 bases lying between them. This CDR3 contains 16 residues. The CDR3 sequence is CASSEAHPSTGNTIYF. DNA of the CDR3: TGTGCCAGCAGTGAAGCGCACCCTTCTACTGGAAACACCATATATTTT.

The chain has TRBV29-1 and TRBJ2-1; 9 bases are a match to TRBD2. V trimming: 7 bases; J trimming: 8 bases; junction bases outside the gene matches: 15. Germline lookup yields CDR1 SQVTM and CDR2 ANQGSEA. This CDR3 spans 15 amino acids. The CDR3: CSGAVGLAGKDEQFF. CDR3 DNA: TGCAGCGGCGCTGTGGGGCTAGCGGGAAAGGATGAGCAGTTCTTC.

This clone appeared once. The rearrangement uses TRBV28 and TRBJ1-2; no firm D call. V lost 6 bases and J lost 5, with 10 bases in between. The germline V gene encodes CDR1 MDHEN and CDR2 SYDVKM. CDR3 length: 12 amino acids. The CDR3 DNA sequence: TGTGCCAGCAGCCAACATGAATATGGCTACACCTTC. It yields the protein CASSQHEYGYTF.

The V and J genes are TRBV18 and TRBJ2-1; 7 positions match TRBD1. Germline V lookup: CDR1 KGHSH, CDR2 LQKENI. After removal of 3 bases from V and 5 bases from J, the junction contained 1 base not matched to a gene. This CDR3 has 13 residues. The CDR3 region has the DNA TGTGCCAGCTCACCTACAGGGGACAATGAGCAGTTCTTC. Its translation is CASSPTGDNEQFF.

The genes are TRBV10-3 and TRBJ1-3; D is possibly TRBD1 (6 bases). Per germline, CDR1 ENHRY and CDR2 SYGVKD. The length of the CDR3 is 17 residues. The germline V and J ends were trimmed by 6 bases and 0 bases, with 18 bases remaining between them. The DNA for the CDR3 is TGTGCCATCAGGGGGCTCCCCGACAGGAACTCTGGAAACACCATATATTTT. Its protein product is CAIRGLPDRNSGNTIYF.

This chain joins TRBV5-6 and TRBJ1-5; the D is unclear. The CDR3 spans 14 residues. Looked up from germline, CDR1 is SGHDT and CDR2 is YYEEEE. Trimming left V 2 bases short and J 5 bases short, with 11 bases between. The chain's CDR3 is CASSLSREDQPQHF. The DNA of the CDR3 is TGTGCCAGCAGCTTATCCCGGGAGGATCAGCCCCAGCATTTT.

The J gene is TRBJ2-5, the V gene TRBV30; D is ambiguous. CDR1 and CDR2 from the germline V gene are GTSNPN and SVGIG (reference sequence). With 2 bases removed from V and 5 bases from J, the gap between germline ends came to 9 bases. The CDR3 loop spans 12 amino acids. The CDR3 loop reads CAWSPSGETQYF. CDR3 bases: TGTGCCTGGAGTCCTTCCGGGGAGACCCAGTACTTC.

This clone is a singleton in its sample. The chain uses TRBV5-1 and TRBJ2-1; D is undetermined. The germline V gene encodes CDR1 SGHRS and CDR2 YFSETQ. The V end lost 0 bases, the J end lost 3 bases, and 22 bases lay between the germline ends. This CDR3 region has 19 residues. For the CDR3, the DNA is TGCGCCAGCAGCTTGGGATCTCCACCCACGGCGGCCATCTACAATGAGCAGTTCTTC. This codes for CASSLGSPPTAAIYNEQFF. Based on the CDR3 plus reference TRBV5-1 and TRBJ2-1, the full variable domain is KAGVTQTPRYLIKTRGQQVTLSCSPISGHRSVSWYQQTPGQGLQFLFEYFSETQRNKGNFPGRFSGRQFSNSRSEMNVSTLELGDSALYLCASSLGSPPTAAIYNEQFFGPGTRLTVL.

The chain links TRBV27 to TRBJ2-1; tentative D call: TRBD1 (5 bases). This CDR3 comprises 13 residues. CDR1 MNHEY and CDR2 SMNVEV come from the germline V gene (reference sequence). Trimming shortened V by 6 bases and J by 7 bases, and 13 bases separated the two germline ends. For the CDR3, the DNA is TGTGCCAGCAGCGTACAGGACGGGAATGAGCAGTTCTTC. Its translation is CASSVQDGNEQFF.

The chain couples TRBV2 to TRBJ1-1; no clear D. Germline CDR1 is SNHLY and CDR2 is FYNNEI. V was cut by 2 bases and J by 6 bases, with 13 bases left in between. The CDR3 is made up of 14 amino acids. This CDR3 reads CASSESEGSAEAFF. Written as DNA, the CDR3 is TGTGCCAGCAGTGAAAGTGAAGGGAGCGCTGAAGCTTTCTTT.

The chain uses TRBV27 and TRBJ1-1; TRBD1 agrees at 7 bases. The germline gives CDR1 MNHEY, CDR2 SMNVEV (reference sequence). Trimming cost V 7 bases and J 5 bases; bases outside gene matches: 7. The CDR3 has 13 amino acids. The CDR3 is CASTSTGWTEAFF. Written as DNA, the CDR3 is TGTGCCAGCACCTCGACAGGGTGGACTGAAGCTTTCTTT.

The chain joins TRBV18 to TRBJ2-6; TRBD1 is a possible D gene (6 bases). V was clipped by 8 bases and J by 2 bases, with 10 bases between them. This CDR3 region has 14 residues. Germline V gene lookup returns CDR1 KGHSH and CDR2 LQKENI. The CDR3: CASLPGAGANVLTF. In DNA, the CDR3 is TGTGCCAGCCTCCCAGGGGCTGGGGCCAACGTCCTGACTTTC.

This clone was seen only once. CDR3 DNA: TGTGCCAGCAGTTTACAGGGGTTGGGTGGCTACACCTTC. Amino acids: CASSLQGLGGYTF. The chain couples TRBV28 to TRBJ1-2; the D gene is possibly TRBD1 (6 bases). Germline assignment: CDR1 MDHEN and CDR2 SYDVKM. V lost 2 bases to trimming and J lost 7 bases, with 11 bases between them. The CDR3 totals 13 residues.